The clone carrying this T cell receptor beta chain has only a few counts. The data derive from a study of blood T cells in healthy people across ages. Across the study: Template-switching capture recovered about one barcoded beta molecule per two T cells.

The CDR3 extends over 13 amino acids. Per the germline V gene, CDR1 is DFQATT and CDR2 is SNEGSKA (reference sequence). With 4 bases clipped from V and 4 bases from J, the junction kept 3 bases outside the gene matches. Combining a sample-barcoded 5' primer with a J-beta primer mix, a second PCR ran for roughly 7 to 12 cycles. TCRdb analysed the 5' RACE reads with MiXCR anew, one entry per CDR3 protein. The sample contains 550,000 to 650,000 distinct CDR3 sequences, roughly a quarter of which appear only once. The same specimen was also included in a second study, on T cells of mothers and their children. This second report adds: T cell clones that were persistent and microchimeric went undetected.

The clonotype was recovered from a boy aged 2 to 9 in good health. The rearrangement joins TRBV20-1 to TRBJ2-7; 11 bases agree with TRBD1. Sequencing was performed on blood. CDR3 nucleotides: TGCAGTGCTACTGGGACAGGGGGTTACGAGCAGTACTTC. This translates into CSATGTGGYEQYF.